Below are 10 T cell receptor beta chains sequenced from a single sample in a study of shared clonotypes between healthy human individuals. Sequenced by immunoSEQ multiplex PCR; TCRdb stores in-frame clones only, minus some. The sample has over 850,000 clones; approximately 78% are singletons. Sequences were obtained from memory CD4+ T cells from PBMCs. Subset indicated: CD45RA-negative fraction. These receptors all come from a man aged 18 to 35 in good health. Some clones in this sample may be carry-over from other donors' samples.

Comments on this clone: This may arise from a read error, as a much more abundant clone is one base away. The same CDR3 arises from other DNA sequences in this sample as well. The DNA for the CDR3 is TGCGCCAGCAGCTTGGGTAGCGGAAGCTCCTACAATGAGCAGTTCTTC. Protein: CASSLGSGSSYNEQFF. V gene TRBV5-1 combines with J gene TRBJ2-1; D may be TRBD2 (6 bases). The V gene's germline CDR1 is SGHRS and CDR2 YFSETQ. The CDR3 has 16 residues. V dropped 0 bases and J dropped 0 bases, with 10 bases sitting between them.

V gene TRBV11-2 combines with J gene TRBJ2-5, with TRBD2 matching 9 bases. The DNA end is more similar to TRBJ2-7, so the J call may be wrong. The CDR3 contains 16 residues. Germline V gene lookup returns CDR1 SGHAT and CDR2 FQNNGV. For the CDR3, the DNA is TGTGCCAGCAGCCCCAACTCCGGGACTAGCCCCCTCGAGCAGTACTTC. Its translation is CASSPNSGTSPLEQYF.

This clone was seen just once. This chain connects TRBV7-9 to TRBJ1-5; no firm D call. The germline CDR1 and CDR2 sequences are SEHNR and FQNEAQ (reference sequence). The length of the CDR3 is 15 residues. V gave up 5 bases and J gave up 0 bases, with 11 bases separating them. In DNA form, the CDR3 reads TGTGCCAGCAGCGCGAGTAAAAATAGCAATCAGCCCCAGCATTTT. It encodes CASSASKNSNQPQHF.

This sequence joins TRBV5-1 and TRBJ2-5; D could derive from TRBD1 or TRBD2 (5 bases each). Germline lookup yields CDR1 SGHRS and CDR2 YFSETQ. The CDR3 contains 15 residues. V gave up 2 bases and J gave up 4 bases, with 15 bases separating them. This CDR3 is CASSFPGTPPETQYF. CDR3 nucleotides: TGCGCCAGCAGCTTTCCAGGGACCCCCCCAGAGACCCAGTACTTC. Together with reference TRBV5-1 and TRBJ2-5, the CDR3 gives the full variable domain: KAGVTQTPRYLIKTRGQQVTLSCSPISGHRSVSWYQQTPGQGLQFLFEYFSETQRNKGNFPGRFSGRQFSNSRSEMNVSTLELGDSALYLCASSFPGTPPETQYFGPGTRLLVL.

This chain joins TRBV2 and TRBJ1-2; no clear D. V was pared by 4 bases and J by 4 bases, with 13 bases between. The CDR3 totals 14 residues. Germline CDR1 and CDR2: SNHLY and FYNNEI. CDR3 sequence reads: CASSVRAQAYGYTF. The CDR3 nucleotides are TGTGCCAGCAGTGTCCGGGCGCAAGCCTATGGCTACACCTTC. Combining the CDR3 with reference TRBV2 and TRBJ1-2 gives the whole variable domain EPEVTQTPSHQVTQMGQEVILRCVPISNHLYFYWYRQILGQKVEFLVSFYNNEISEKSEIFDDQFSVERPDGSNFTLKIRSTKLEDSAMYFCASSVRAQAYGYTFGSGTRLTVV.

This sequence joins TRBV29-1 and TRBJ2-5, with 8 bases matching TRBD2. The CDR3 is made up of 12 amino acids. V shed 4 bases, J shed 4 bases, and the junction held 2 bases outside the gene matches. CDR1 is SQVTM, CDR2 ANQGSEA, per germline. The CDR3 sequence: CSVGLAIETQYF. The CDR3 DNA sequence: TGCAGCGTTGGACTAGCGATAGAGACCCAGTACTTC. The full variable domain, with the rest looked up from reference TRBV29-1 and TRBJ2-5, is SAVISQKPSRDICQRGTSLTIQCQVDSQVTMMFWYRQQPGQSLTLIATANQGSEATYESGFVIDKFPISRPNLTFSTLTVSNMSPEDSSIYLCSVGLAIETQYFGPGTRLLVL.

The chain couples TRBV7-2 to TRBJ2-3; possible D gene TRBD1, 6 bases. CDR3 length: 16 amino acids. Germline CDR1 is SGHTA and CDR2 is FQGNSA. The ends were cut back, 5 bases at V and 0 bases at J, with 15 bases in the middle. This CDR3 is CASSPGAGMSTDTQYF. CDR3 sequence (DNA): TGTGCCAGCAGCCCAGGGGCGGGTATGAGCACAGATACGCAGTATTTT. Variable domain in full (rest from reference TRBV7-2 and TRBJ2-3): GAGVSQSPSNKVTEKGKDVELRCDPISGHTALYWYRQSLGQGLEFLIYFQGNSAPDKSGLPSDRFSAERTGGSVSTLTIQRTQQEDSAVYLCASSPGAGMSTDTQYFGPGTRLTVL.

The V gene is TRBV28, the J gene TRBJ2-3, with no clear D. This CDR3 comprises 13 residues. Per germline, CDR1 MDHEN and CDR2 SYDVKM. V gave up 8 bases and J gave up 14 bases, with 23 bases separating them. The CDR3 nucleotides are TGTGCCAGCTTGTCCTTACTGCTCTCCCAAGGGTATTTT. This gives the protein CASLSLLLSQGYF.

Details on this clone: The sample has other DNA sequences that encode this CDR3 too. This chain links TRBV5-1 with TRBJ2-5; 7 bases are a match to TRBD1. CDR1 and CDR2 (germline): SGHRS, YFSETQ. After removal of 0 bases from V and 3 bases from J, the junction contained 5 bases not matched to a gene. The CDR3 extends over 15 amino acids. This CDR3 reads CASSLARQGEETQYF. The CDR3 region has the DNA TGCGCCAGCAGCTTGGCAAGGCAGGGGGAAGAGACCCAGTACTTC. Based on the CDR3 plus reference TRBV5-1 and TRBJ2-5, the full variable domain is KAGVTQTPRYLIKTRGQQVTLSCSPISGHRSVSWYQQTPGQGLQFLFEYFSETQRNKGNFPGRFSGRQFSNSRSEMNVSTLELGDSALYLCASSLARQGEETQYFGPGTRLLVL.

This chain connects TRBV4-3 to TRBJ2-1; D is unresolved. V was pared by 0 bases and J by 11 bases, with 8 bases between. The CDR3 loop spans 12 amino acids. Germline V gives CDR1 LGHNA, CDR2 YSLEER. The CDR3 here is CASSQDFRKQFF. CDR3 nucleotides: TGCGCCAGCAGCCAAGATTTTAGGAAGCAGTTCTTC.